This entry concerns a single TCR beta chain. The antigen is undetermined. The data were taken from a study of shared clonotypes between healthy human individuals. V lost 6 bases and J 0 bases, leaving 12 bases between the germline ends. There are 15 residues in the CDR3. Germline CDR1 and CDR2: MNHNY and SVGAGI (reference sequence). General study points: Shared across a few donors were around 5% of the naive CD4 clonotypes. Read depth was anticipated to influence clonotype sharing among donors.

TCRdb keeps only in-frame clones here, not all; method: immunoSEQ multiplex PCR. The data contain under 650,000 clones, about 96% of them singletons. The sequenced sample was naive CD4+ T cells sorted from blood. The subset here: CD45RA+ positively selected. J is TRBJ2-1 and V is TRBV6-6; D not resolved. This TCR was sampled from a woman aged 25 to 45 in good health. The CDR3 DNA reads TGTGCCAGCAGCTTACGACATAGCTCCTACAATGAGCAGTTCTTC. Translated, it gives CASSLRHSSYNEQFF.